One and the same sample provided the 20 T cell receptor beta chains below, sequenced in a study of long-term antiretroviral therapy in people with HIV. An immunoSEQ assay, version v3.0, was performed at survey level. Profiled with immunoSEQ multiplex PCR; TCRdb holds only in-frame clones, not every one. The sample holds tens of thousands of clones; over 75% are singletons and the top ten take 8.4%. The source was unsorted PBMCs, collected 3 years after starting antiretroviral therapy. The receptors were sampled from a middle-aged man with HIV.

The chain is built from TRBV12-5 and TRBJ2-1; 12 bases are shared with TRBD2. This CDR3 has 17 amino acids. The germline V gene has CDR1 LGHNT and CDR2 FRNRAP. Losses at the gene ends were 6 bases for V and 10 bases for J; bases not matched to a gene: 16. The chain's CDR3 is CASGLTLLAGGDMEQFF. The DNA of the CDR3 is TGTGCTAGTGGCCTGACCTTGCTAGCGGGGGGGGATATGGAGCAGTTCTTC.

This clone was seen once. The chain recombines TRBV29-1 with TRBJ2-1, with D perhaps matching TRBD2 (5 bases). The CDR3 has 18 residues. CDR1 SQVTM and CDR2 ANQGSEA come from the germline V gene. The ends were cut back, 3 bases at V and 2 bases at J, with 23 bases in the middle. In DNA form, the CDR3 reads TGCAGCGTTGAGGTAGGGCGGGCTATTCAGTCAGCCTACAATGAGCAGTTCTTC. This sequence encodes CSVEVGRAIQSAYNEQFF.

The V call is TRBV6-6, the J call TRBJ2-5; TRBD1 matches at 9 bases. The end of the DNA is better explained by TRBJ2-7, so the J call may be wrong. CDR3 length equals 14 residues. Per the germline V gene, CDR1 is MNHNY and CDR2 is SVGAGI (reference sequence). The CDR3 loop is CASNSGTGSYEQYF. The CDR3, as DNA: TGTGCCAGCAATTCGGGGACAGGGAGCTACGAGCAGTACTTC.

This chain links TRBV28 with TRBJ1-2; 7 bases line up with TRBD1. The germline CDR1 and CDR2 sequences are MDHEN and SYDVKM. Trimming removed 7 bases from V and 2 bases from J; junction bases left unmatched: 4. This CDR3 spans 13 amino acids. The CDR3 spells CASTKGQNYGYTF. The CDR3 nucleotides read TGTGCCAGCACCAAGGGACAGAACTATGGCTACACCTTC.

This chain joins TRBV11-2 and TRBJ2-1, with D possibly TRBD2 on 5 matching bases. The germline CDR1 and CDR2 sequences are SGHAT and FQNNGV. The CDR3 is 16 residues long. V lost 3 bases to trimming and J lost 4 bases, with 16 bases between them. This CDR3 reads CASSFPGSPIYNEQFF. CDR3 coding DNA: TGTGCCAGCAGCTTCCCTGGGAGCCCCATTTACAATGAGCAGTTCTTC.

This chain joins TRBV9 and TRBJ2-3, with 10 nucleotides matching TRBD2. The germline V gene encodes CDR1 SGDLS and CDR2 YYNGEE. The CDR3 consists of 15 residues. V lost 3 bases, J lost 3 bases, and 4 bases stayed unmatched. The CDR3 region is CASSASGRGTDTQYF. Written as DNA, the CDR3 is TGTGCCAGCAGCGCGAGCGGGAGGGGGACAGATACGCAGTATTTT.

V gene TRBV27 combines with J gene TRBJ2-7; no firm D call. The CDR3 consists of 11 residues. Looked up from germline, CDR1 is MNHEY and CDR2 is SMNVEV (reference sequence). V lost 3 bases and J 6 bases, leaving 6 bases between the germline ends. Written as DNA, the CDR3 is TGTGCCAGCAGTTTTTACGGCGAGCAGTACTTC. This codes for CASSFYGEQYF.

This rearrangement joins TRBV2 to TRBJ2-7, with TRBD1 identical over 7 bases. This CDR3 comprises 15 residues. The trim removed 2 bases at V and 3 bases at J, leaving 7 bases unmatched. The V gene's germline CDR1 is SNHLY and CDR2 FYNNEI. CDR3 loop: CASSETGTDYYEQYF. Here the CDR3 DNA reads TGTGCCAGCAGTGAAACCGGGACAGATTACTACGAGCAGTACTTC.

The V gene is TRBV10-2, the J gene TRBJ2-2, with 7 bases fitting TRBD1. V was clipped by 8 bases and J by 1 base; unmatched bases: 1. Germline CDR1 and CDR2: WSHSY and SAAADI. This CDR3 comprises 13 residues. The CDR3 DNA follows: TGCGCCAGCCGGGACAGGAACACCGGGGAGCTGTTTTTT. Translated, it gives CASRDRNTGELFF.

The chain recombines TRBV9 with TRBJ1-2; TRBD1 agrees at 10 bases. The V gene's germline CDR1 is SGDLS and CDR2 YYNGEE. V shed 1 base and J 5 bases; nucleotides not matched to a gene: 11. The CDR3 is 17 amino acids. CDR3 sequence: CASSVNRDRGRRYGYTF. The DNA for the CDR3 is TGTGCCAGCAGCGTAAACCGGGACAGGGGAAGACGGTATGGCTACACCTTC.

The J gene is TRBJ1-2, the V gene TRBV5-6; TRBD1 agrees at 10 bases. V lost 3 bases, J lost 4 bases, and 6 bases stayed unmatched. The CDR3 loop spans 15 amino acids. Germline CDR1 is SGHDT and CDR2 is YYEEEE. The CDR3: CASSSWDRGGYGYTF. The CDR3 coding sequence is TGTGCCAGCAGCTCTTGGGACAGGGGCGGCTATGGCTACACCTTC.

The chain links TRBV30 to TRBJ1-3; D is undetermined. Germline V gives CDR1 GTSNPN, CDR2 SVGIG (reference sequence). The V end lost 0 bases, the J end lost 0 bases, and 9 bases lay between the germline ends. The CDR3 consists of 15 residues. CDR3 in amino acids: CAWSVPRYSGNTIYF. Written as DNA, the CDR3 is TGTGCCTGGAGTGTACCCAGGTACTCTGGAAACACCATATATTTT. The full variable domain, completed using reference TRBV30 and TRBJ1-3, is SQTIHQWPATLVQPVGSPLSLECTVEGTSNPNLYWYRQAAGRGLQLLFYSVGIGQISSEVPQNLSASRPQDRQFILSSKKLLLSDSGFYLCAWSVPRYSGNTIYFGEGSWLTVV.

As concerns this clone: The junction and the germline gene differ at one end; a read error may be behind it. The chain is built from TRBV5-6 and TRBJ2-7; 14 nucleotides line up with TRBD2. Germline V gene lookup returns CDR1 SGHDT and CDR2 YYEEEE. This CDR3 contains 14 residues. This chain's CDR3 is CASSSGLAGAREGF. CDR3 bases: TGTGCCAGCAGCTCGGGACTAGCGGGAGCTCGGGAGGGCTTC. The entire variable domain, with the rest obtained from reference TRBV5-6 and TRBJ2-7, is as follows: DAGVTQSPTHLIKTRGQQVTLRCSPKSGHDTVSWYQQALGQGPQFIFQYYEEEERQRGNFPDRFSGHQFPNYSSELNVNALLLGDSALYLCASSSGLAGAREGFGPGTRLTVT.

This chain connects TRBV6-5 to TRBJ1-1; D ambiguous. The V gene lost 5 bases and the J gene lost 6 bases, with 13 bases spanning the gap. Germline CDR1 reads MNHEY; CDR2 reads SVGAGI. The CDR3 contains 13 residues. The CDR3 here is CASSTLQRAEAFF. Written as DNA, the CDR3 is TGTGCCAGCAGTACCTTACAGAGGGCTGAAGCTTTCTTT.

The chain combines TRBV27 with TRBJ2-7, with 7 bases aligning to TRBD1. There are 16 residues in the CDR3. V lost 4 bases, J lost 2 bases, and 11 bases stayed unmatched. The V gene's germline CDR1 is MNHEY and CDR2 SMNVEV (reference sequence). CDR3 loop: CASSSASGTDPYEQYF. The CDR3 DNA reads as TGTGCCAGCAGTTCTGCCTCCGGGACAGACCCCTACGAGCAGTACTTC.

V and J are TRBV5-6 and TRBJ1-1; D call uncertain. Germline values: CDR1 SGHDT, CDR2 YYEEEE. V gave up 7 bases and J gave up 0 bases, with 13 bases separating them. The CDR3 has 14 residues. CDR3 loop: CASEEGIMNTEAFF. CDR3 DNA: TGTGCCAGCGAAGAAGGCATCATGAACACTGAAGCTTTCTTT.

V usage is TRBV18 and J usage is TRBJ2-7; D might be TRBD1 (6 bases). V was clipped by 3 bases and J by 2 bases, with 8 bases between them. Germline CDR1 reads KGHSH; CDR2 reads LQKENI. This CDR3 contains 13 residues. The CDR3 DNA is TGTGCCAGCTCACCTGGGACACCCTACGAGCAGTACTTC. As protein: CASSPGTPYEQYF.

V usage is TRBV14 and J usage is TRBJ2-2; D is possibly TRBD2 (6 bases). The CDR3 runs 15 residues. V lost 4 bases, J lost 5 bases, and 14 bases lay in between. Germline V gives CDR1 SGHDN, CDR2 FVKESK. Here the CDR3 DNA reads TGTGCCAGCAGCCGATCACAGGCGGGGACCGGGGAGCTGTTTTTT. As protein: CASSRSQAGTGELFF.

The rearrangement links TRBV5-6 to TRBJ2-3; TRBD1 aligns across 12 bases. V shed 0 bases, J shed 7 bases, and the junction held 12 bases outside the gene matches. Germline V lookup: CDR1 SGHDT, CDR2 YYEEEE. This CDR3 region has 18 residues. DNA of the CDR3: TGTGCCAGCAGCTTGGTGGGACAGGGGGCAAAGGTTATTCATACGCAGTATTTT. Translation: CASSLVGQGAKVIHTQYF.

CDR3 protein: CASSATQGATSYNSPLHF. The CDR3 DNA sequence: TGTGCCAGCAGCGCGACACAGGGGGCGACGTCCTATAATTCACCCCTCCACTTT. The V gene is TRBV9, the J gene TRBJ1-6; 9 nucleotides align to TRBD1. The V gene's germline CDR1 is SGDLS and CDR2 YYNGEE. Germline trimming cut 3 bases from V and 1 base from J; bases unmatched to any gene: 8. The CDR3 has 18 amino acids.